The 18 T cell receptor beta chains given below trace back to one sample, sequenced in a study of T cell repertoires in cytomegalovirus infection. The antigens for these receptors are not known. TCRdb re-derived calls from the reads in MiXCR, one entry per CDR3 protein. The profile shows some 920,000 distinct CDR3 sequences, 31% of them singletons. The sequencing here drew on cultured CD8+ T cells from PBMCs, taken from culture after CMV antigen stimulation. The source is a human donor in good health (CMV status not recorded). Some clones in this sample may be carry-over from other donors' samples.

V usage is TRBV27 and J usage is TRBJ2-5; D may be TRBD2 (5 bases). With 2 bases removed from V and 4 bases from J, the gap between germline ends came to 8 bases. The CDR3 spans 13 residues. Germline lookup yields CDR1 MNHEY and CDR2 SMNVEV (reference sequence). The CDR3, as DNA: TGTGCCAGCAGTTTAACTAGGACAGAGACCCAGTACTTC. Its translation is CASSLTRTETQYF.

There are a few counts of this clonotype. The CDR3 region is CASTWGGAEKLFF. The CDR3 DNA follows: TGTGCCAGCACGTGGGGGGGAGCGGAAAAACTGTTTTTT. V gene TRBV6-6 combines with J gene TRBJ1-4; perhaps TRBD1 as D (5 bases). CDR3 size: 13 residues. Trimming removed 7 bases from V and 8 bases from J, with 14 bases in between. Germline V gives CDR1 MNHNY, CDR2 SVGAGI (reference sequence).

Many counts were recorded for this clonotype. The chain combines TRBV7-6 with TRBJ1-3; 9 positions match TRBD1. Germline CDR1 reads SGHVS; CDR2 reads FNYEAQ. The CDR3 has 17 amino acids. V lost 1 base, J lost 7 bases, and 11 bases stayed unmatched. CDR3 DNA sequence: TGTGCCAGCAGCTTAGTCAAGCGACAGGGGGAGTGGAACACCATATATTTT. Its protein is CASSLVKRQGEWNTIYF.

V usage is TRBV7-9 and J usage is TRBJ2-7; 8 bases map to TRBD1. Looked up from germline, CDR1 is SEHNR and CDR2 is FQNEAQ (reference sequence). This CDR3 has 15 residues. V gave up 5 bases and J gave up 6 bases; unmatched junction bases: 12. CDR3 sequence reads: CASSPRDRPTVEQYF. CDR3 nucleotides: TGTGCCAGCAGCCCCCGGGACAGGCCCACGGTCGAGCAGTACTTC.

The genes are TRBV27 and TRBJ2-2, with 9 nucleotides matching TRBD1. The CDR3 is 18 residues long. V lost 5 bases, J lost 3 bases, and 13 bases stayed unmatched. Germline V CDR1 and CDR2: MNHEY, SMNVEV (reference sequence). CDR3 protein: CASSLSLGQGNYTGELFF. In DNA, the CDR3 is TGTGCCAGCAGTCTCTCCCTCGGACAGGGGAACTACACCGGGGAGCTGTTTTTT.

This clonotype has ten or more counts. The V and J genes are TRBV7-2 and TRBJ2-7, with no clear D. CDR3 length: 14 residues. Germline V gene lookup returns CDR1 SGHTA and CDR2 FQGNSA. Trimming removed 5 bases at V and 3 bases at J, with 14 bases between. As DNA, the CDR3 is TGTGCCAGCAGCCCGACCTCGGTGCGCTACGAGCAGTACTTC. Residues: CASSPTSVRYEQYF.

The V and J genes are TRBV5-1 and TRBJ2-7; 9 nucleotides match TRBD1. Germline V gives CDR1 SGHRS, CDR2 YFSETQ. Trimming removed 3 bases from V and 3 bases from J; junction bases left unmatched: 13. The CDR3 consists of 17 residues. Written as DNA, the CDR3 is TGCGCCAGCAGCTGGCTACCAGCCGGGACAGGGAACTACGAGCAGTACTTC. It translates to CASSWLPAGTGNYEQYF.

The CDR3 spells CATSSPWDTEAFF. In DNA form, the CDR3 reads TGTGCCACCAGCTCGCCATGGGACACTGAAGCTTTCTTT. V gene TRBV15 combines with J gene TRBJ1-1; D not resolved. The CDR3 consists of 13 residues. The germline CDR1 and CDR2 sequences are LNHNV and YYDKDF (reference sequence). V lost 5 bases and J lost 3, with 10 bases in between.

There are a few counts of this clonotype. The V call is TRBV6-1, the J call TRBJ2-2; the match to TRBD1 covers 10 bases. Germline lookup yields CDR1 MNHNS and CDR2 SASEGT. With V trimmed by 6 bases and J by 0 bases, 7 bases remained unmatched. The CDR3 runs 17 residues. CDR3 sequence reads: CASRTGQGGSNTGELFF. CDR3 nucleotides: TGTGCCAGCAGAACCGGACAGGGGGGGTCGAACACCGGGGAGCTGTTTTTT.

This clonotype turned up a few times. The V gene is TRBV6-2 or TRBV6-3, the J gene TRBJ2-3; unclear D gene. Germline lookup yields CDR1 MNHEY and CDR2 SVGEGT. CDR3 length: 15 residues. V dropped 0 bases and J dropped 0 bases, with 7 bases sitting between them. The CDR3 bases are TGTGCCAGCAGTTACTCGACCCGGAGCACAGATACGCAGTATTTT. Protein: CASSYSTRSTDTQYF.

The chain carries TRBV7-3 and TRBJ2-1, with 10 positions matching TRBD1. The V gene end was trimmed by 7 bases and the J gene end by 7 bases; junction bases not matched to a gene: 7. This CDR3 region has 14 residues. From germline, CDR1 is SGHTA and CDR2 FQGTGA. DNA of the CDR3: TGTGCCAGCACTGGGACAGGGGATGAGAATGAGCAGTTCTTC. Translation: CASTGTGDENEQFF.

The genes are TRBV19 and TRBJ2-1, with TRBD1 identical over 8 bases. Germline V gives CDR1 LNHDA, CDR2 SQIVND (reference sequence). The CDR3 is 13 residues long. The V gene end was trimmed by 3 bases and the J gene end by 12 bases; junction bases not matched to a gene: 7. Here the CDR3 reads CASSMAGQARQFF. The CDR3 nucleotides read TGTGCCAGTAGTATGGCGGGACAGGCTCGGCAGTTCTTC. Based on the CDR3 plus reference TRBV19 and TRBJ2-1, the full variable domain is DGGITQSPKYLFRKEGQNVTLSCEQNLNHDAMYWYRQDPGQGLRLIYYSQIVNDFQKGDIAEGYSVSREKKESFPLTVTSAQKNPTAFYLCASSMAGQARQFFGPGTRLTVL.

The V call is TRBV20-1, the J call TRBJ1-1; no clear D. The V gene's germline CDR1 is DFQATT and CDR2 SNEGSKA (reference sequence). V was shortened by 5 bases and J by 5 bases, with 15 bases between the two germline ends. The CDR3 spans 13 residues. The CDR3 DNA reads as TGCAGTGCTTCCGGGTGGGGAAGGACTGAAGCTTTCTTT. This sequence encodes CSASGWGRTEAFF.

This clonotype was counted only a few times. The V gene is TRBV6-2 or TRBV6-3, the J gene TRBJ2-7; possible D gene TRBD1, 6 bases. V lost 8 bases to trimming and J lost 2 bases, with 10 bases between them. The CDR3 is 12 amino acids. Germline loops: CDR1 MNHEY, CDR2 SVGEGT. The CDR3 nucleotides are TGTGCCAGCGGGGGCGTCGCCTACGAGCAGTACTTC. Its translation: CASGGVAYEQYF.

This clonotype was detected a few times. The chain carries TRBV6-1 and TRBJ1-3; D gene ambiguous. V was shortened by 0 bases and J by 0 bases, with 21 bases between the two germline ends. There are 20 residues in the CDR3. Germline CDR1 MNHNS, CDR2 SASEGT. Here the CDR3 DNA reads TGTGCCAGCAGTGAAGCGCCGGCAGCCTTAGACACGAACTCTGGAAACACCATATATTTT. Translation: CASSEAPAALDTNSGNTIYF.

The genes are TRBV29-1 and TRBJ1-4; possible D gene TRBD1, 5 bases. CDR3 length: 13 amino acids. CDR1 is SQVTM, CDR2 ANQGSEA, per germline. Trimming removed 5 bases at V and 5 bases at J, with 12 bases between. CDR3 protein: CSVRGGGNEKLFF. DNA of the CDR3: TGCAGCGTTAGGGGAGGAGGGAATGAAAAACTGTTTTTT.

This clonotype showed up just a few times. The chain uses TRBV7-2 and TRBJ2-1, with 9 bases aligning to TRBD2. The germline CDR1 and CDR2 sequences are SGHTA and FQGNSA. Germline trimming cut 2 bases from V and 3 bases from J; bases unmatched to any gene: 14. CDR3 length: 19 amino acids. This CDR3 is CASSLSPPMQRGDYNEQFF. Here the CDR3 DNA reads TGTGCCAGCAGCTTATCCCCCCCAATGCAGCGGGGGGACTACAATGAGCAGTTCTTC.

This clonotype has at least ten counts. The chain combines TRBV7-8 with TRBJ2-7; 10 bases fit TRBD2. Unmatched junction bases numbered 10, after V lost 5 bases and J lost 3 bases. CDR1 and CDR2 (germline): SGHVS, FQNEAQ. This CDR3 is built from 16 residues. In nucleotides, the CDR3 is TGTGCCAGCAGCCTAGGAGGGGGACTAGCGATCTACGAGCAGTACTTC. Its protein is CASSLGGGLAIYEQYF.